This T cell receptor beta chain was recovered during a study of cytomegalovirus exposure and HLA in healthy donors. Study results and limitations: The authors judged a highly shared variant cluster likely a sequencing artifact. Later, TCR association rates were found to vary by HLA locus, highest for DRB1 and lowest for HLA-C. Cytomegalovirus-associated TCR beta chains were listed, numbering over 150.

The CDR3 consists of 13 residues. Trimming left V 2 bases short and J 4 bases short, with 8 bases between. CDR1 and CDR2 (germline): SGHDN, FVKESK. Both 60 Vbeta primers and 13 Jbeta primers went into the PCR. Only in-frame clones appear in the TCRdb table, and some are missing; sequencing was by immunoSEQ multiplex PCR. The sample holds about 150,000 clones; about 76% are singletons and the top ten take under 7%. Comments on this clone: What it binds is unknown.

Sequenced: PBMCs. The clonotype was recovered from a woman aged 18-29 years in good health and CMV-seropositive. The chain recombines TRBV14 with TRBJ1-2; TRBD1 is a possible D gene (6 bases). For the CDR3, the DNA is TGTGCCAGCAGCCAATCAGGGGCCTATGGCTACACCTTC. It encodes CASSQSGAYGYTF.